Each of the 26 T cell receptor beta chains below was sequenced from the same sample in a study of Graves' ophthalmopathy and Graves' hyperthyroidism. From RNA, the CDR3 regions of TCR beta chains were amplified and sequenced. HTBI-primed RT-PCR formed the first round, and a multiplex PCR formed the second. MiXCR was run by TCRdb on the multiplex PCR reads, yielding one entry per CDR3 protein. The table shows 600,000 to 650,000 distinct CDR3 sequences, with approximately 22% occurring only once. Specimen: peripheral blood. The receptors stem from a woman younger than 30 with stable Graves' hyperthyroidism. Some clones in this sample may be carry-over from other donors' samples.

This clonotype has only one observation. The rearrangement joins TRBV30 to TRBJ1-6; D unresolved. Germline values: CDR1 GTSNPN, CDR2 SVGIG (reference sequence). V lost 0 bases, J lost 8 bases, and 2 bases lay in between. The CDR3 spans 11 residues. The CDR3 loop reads CAWSVYSPLHF. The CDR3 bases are TGTGCCTGGAGTGTCTATTCACCCCTCCACTTT.

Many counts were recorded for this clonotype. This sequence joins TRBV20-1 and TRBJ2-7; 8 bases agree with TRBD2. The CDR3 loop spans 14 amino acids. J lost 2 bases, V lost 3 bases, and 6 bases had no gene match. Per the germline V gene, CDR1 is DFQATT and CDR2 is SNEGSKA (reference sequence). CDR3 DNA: TGCAGTGCTAGTGCGGGACTAGGCACCTACGAGCAGTACTTC. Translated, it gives CSASAGLGTYEQYF.

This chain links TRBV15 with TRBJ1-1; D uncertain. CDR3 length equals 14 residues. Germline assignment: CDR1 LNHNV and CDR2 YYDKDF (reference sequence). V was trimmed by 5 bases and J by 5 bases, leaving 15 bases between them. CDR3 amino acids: CATSLRIEGTEAFF. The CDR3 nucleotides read TGTGCCACCAGCTTGCGGATCGAAGGGACTGAAGCTTTCTTT.

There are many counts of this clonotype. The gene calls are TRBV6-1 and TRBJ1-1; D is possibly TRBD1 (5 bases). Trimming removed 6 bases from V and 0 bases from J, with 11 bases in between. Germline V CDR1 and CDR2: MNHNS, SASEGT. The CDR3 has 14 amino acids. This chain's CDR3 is CASSRQTMNTEAFF. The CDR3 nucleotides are TGTGCCAGCAGCCGACAGACTATGAACACTGAAGCTTTCTTT.

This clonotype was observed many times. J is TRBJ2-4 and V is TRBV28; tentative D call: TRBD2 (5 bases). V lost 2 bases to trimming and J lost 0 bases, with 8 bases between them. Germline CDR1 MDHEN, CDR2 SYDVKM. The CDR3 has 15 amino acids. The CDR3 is CASSLRGLAKNIQYF. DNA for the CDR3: TGTGCCAGCAGTTTAAGAGGACTAGCCAAAAACATTCAGTACTTC.

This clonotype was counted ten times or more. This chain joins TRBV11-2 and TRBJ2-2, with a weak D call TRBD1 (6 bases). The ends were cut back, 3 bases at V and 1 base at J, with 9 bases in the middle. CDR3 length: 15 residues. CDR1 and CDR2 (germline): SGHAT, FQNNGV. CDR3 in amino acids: CASSFTGQNTGELFF. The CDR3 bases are TGTGCCAGCAGCTTTACAGGGCAGAACACCGGGGAGCTGTTTTTT.

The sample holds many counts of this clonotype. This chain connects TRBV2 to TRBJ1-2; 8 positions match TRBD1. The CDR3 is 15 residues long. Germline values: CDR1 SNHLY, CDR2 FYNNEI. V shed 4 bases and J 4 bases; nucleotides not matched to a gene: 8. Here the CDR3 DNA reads TGTGCCAGCAGTGGAGGACAGGGACTGAGCTATGGCTACACCTTC. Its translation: CASSGGQGLSYGYTF.

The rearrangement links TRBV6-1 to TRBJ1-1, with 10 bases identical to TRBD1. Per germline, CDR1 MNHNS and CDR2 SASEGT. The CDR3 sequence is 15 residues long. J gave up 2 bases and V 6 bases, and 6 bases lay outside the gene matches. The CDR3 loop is CASSSTGGANTEAFF. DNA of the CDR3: TGTGCCAGCAGCTCGACAGGGGGCGCCAACACTGAAGCTTTCTTT.

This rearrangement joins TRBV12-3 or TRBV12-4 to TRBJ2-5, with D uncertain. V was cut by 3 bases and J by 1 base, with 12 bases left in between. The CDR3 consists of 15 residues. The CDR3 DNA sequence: TGTGCCAGCAGTTTCCGTCCGGGCCGCCAAGAGACCCAGTACTTC. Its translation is CASSFRPGRQETQYF.

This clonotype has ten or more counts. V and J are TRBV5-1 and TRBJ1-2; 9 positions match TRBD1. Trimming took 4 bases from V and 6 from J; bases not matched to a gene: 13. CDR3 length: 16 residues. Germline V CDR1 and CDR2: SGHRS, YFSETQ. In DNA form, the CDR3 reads TGCGCCAGCAGCCGAGATCCAGGACAGGGGAACGATGGCTACACCTTC. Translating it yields CASSRDPGQGNDGYTF.

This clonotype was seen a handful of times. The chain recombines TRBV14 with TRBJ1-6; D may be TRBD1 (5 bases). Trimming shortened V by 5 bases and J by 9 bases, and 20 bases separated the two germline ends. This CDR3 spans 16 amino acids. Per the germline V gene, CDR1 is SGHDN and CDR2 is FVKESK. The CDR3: CASSDEQGALGSPLHF. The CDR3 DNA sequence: TGTGCCAGCAGCGACGAGCAGGGTGCTTTGGGTTCACCCCTCCACTTT.

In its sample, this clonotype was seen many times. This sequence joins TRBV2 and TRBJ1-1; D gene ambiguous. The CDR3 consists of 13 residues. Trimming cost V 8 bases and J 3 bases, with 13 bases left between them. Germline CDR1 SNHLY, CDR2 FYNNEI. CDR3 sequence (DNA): TGTGCCAGCTTAGGGCCCCGGTACACTGAAGCTTTCTTT. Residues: CASLGPRYTEAFF.

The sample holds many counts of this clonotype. DNA of the CDR3: TGCAGCGTTGACAGGGACTATGGCTACACCTTC. Translated, it gives CSVDRDYGYTF. The chain joins TRBV29-1 to TRBJ1-2, with a weak D call TRBD1 (5 bases). The germline V gene has CDR1 SQVTM and CDR2 ANQGSEA. Trimming cost V 3 bases and J 3 bases, with 5 bases left between them. CDR3 length: 11 residues.

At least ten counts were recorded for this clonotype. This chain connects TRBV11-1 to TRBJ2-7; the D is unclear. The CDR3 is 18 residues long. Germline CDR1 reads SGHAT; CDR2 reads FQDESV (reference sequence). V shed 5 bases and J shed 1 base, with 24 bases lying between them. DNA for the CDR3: TGTGCCAGCAGCCTATCCCCTTCCGGTGGTCTTAATTCCTACGAGCAGTACTTC. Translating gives CASSLSPSGGLNSYEQYF.

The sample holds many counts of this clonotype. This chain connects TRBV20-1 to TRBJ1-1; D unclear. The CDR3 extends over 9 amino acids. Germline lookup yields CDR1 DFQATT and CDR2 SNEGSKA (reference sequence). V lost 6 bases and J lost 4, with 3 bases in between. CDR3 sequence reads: CSASTEAFF. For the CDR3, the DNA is TGCAGTGCGAGCACTGAAGCTTTCTTT.

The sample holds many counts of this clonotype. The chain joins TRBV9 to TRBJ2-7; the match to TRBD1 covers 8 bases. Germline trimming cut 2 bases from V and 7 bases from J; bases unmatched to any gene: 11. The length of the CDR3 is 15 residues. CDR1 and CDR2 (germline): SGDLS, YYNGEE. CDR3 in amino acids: CASSVEGRGQGEQYF. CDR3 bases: TGTGCCAGCAGCGTGGAGGGCAGGGGGCAGGGGGAGCAGTACTTC. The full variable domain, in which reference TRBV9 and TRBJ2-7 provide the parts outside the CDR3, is DSGVTQTPKHLITATGQRVTLRCSPRSGDLSVYWYQQSLDQGLQFLIQYYNGEERAKGNILERFSAQQFPDLHSELNLSSLELGDSALYFCASSVEGRGQGEQYFGPGTRLTVT.

CDR3 residues: CASSPSGTISYEQYF. The CDR3 DNA is TGTGCCAGCAGCCCGTCCGGGACAATCTCCTACGAGCAGTACTTC. This rearrangement joins TRBV11-2 to TRBJ2-7; tentative D call: TRBD1 (6 bases). In germline, CDR1 is SGHAT, CDR2 FQNNGV. The CDR3 runs 15 residues. V gave up 5 bases and J gave up 0 bases, with 14 bases separating them.

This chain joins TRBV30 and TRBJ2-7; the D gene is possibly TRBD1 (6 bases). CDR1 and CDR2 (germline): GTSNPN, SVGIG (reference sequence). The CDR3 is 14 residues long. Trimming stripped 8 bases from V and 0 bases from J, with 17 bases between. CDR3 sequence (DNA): TGTGCCGGCCTGGGACATTCGAGCTCCTACGAGCAGTACTTC. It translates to CAGLGHSSSYEQYF.

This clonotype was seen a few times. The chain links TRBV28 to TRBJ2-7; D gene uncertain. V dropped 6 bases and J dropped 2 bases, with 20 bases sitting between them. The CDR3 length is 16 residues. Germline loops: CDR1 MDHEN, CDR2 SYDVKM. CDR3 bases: TGTGCCAGCAGCCCAATGTGGCCCCTGGGGACCTACGAGCAGTACTTC. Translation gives CASSPMWPLGTYEQYF.

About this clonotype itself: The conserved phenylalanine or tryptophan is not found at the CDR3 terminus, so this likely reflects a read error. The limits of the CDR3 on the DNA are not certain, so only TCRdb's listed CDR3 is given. The CDR3 loop reads CASSHSGQGRQPQQL. This chain uses TRBV2 with TRBJ1-5; the table's TRBD1 call for D was not verified on the DNA. Germline-derived CDR1 and CDR2 are SNHLY and FYNNEI. The CDR3 region is 15 residues in length, termini included.

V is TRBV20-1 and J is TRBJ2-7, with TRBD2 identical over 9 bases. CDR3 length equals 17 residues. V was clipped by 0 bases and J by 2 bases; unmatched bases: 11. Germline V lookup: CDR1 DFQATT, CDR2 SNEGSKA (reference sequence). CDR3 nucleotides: TGCAGTGCTAGAGACCCCCTGGCGGTAGCGGGGGCCTACGAGCAGTACTTC. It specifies CSARDPLAVAGAYEQYF.

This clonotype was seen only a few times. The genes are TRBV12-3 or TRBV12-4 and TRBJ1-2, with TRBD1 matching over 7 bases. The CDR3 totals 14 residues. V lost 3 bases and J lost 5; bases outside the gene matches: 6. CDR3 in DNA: TGTGCCAGCAGTTTTAGGGGGCGGCAATATGGCTACACCTTC. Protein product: CASSFRGRQYGYTF.

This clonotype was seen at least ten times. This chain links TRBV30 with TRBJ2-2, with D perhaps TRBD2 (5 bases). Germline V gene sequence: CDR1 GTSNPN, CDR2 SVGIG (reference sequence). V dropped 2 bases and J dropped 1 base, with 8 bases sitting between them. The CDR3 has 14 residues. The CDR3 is CAWSPGLNTGELFF. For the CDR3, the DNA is TGTGCCTGGAGTCCGGGGTTGAACACCGGGGAGCTGTTTTTT.

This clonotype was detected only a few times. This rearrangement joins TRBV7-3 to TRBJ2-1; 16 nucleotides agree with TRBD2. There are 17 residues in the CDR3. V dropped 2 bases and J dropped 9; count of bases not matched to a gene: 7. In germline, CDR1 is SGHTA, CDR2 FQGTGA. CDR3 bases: TGTGCCAGCAGCTTATATGGGACTAGCGGGGGGGCCGGTGAGCAGTTCTTC. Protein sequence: CASSLYGTSGGAGEQFF. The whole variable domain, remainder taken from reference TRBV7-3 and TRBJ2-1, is GAGVSQTPSNKVTEKGKYVELRCDPISGHTALYWYRQSLGQGPEFLIYFQGTGAADDSGLPNDRFFAVRPEGSVSTLKIQRTERGDSAVYLCASSLYGTSGGAGEQFFGPGTRLTVL.

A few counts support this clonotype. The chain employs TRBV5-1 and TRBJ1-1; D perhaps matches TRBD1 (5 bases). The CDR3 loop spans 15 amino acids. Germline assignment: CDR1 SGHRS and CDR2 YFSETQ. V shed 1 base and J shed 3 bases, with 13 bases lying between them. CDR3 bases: TGCGCCAGCAGCTTGAGTCCGGGGGTTGACACTGAAGCTTTCTTT. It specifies CASSLSPGVDTEAFF.

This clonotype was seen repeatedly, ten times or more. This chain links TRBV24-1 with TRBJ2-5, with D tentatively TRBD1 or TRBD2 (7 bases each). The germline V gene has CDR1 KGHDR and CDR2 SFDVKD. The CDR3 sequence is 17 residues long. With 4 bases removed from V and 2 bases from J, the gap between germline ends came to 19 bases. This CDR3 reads CATSEGGAGGLQETQYF. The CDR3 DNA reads TGTGCCACCAGTGAGGGGGGGGCAGGGGGGTTACAAGAGACCCAGTACTTC.